These T cell receptor beta chains were read from a single sample in a study of shared clonotypes between healthy human individuals. The data were produced by immunoSEQ multiplex PCR, yet TCRdb's version contains in-frame clones alone and is incomplete. Of about 870,000 clones listed, 80% to 95% are singletons. The sample consisted of naive CD8+ T cells sorted from blood. The receptor source for this set is a young man in good health. The CDR3 runs from the conserved cysteine through the conserved F or W. The D gene is left open where the match is weak. Part of the rows lack a size; the others show once, few, many or a class for expanded clones.

cdr3_nt cdr3_aa j_call d_call clone_size v_call
TGTGCCACCAGCACACCTCTTCAGGGGGCGGACTATGGCTACACCTTC CATSTPLQGADYGYTF TRBJ1-2 TRBD1 . TRBV15
TGTGCCAGCAGCTCAAGTATCAGGGGAGGCAATGAGCAGTTCTTC CASSSSIRGGNEQFF TRBJ2-1 . . TRBV7-9
TGTGCCAGCAGCGTATCGGGCAGGCCTAATGAAAAACTGTTTTTT CASSVSGRPNEKLFF TRBJ1-4 . . TRBV9
TGTGCCAGCAGTCCTTCCTACGAGCAGTACTTC CASSPSYEQYF TRBJ2-7 . once TRBV6-5
TGTGCTGTTGTCTTGTCCTGGCAAAGCACAGATACGCAGTATTTT CAVVLSWQSTDTQYF TRBJ2-3 . . TRBV6-1
TGTGCCAGCCGTCAAACCGGGACAGGAGCCTACGAGCAGTACTTC CASRQTGTGAYEQYF TRBJ2-7 TRBD1 once TRBV2
TGTGCCAGCAGCTTAGATCCAGGCATCGGAGACGAGCAGTACTTC CASSLDPGIGDEQYF TRBJ2-7 . . TRBV11-2
TGTGCCAGCAGCCCGGTAGCCGGGAGGGCGCACGAGCAGTACTTC CASSPVAGRAHEQYF TRBJ2-7 TRBD2 . TRBV7-6
TGTGCCAGCAGTCCCCCCACCTCTAGCACTGAAGCTTTCTTT CASSPPTSSTEAFF TRBJ1-1 . . TRBV28
TGCAGCGTTGCCCAAGAGCTTCGCGAGCAGTACTTC CSVAQELREQYF TRBJ2-7 . . TRBV29-1
TGTGCCAGCAGTCCCCGATCCTACGAGCAGTACTTC CASSPRSYEQYF TRBJ2-7 . . TRBV6-1
TGTGCCAGCAGCTTAGACAGGGGGCGGTATGAGCAGTTCTTC CASSLDRGRYEQFF TRBJ2-1 TRBD1 . TRBV11-2
TGTGCCAGCAGCCCCCCTCGGGGCAGGGTTGCCACTGAAGCTTTCTTT CASSPPRGRVATEAFF TRBJ1-1 . . TRBV7-9
TGCAGCGTTCAGGACAGCCAACGCTACGAGCAGTACTTC CSVQDSQRYEQYF TRBJ2-7 . . TRBV29-1
TGTGCCAGCAGCCCGTTCCACCAACTGGGACAGGGGGCCTACAATGAGCAGTTCTTC CASSPFHQLGQGAYNEQFF TRBJ2-1 TRBD1 . TRBV7-6
TGTGCCATCAGCCGTGGACAGGGAATAACAGATACGCAGTATTTT CAISRGQGITDTQYF TRBJ2-3 TRBD1 . TRBV10-3
TGTGCCACCGGGAGGGGAGCCTACGAGCAGTACTTC CATGRGAYEQYF TRBJ2-7 TRBD2 . TRBV7-9
TGCGCCAGCAGCCAAGGGAGGACCTACGAGCAGTACTTC CASSQGRTYEQYF TRBJ2-7 . . TRBV4-1
TGTGCCAGTAGTCCCTACGGCTACAATGAGCAGTTCTTC CASSPYGYNEQFF TRBJ2-1 . once TRBV19
TGTGCCAGCAGCGCCAACTACGAGCAGTACTTC CASSANYEQYF TRBJ2-7 . . TRBV11-2
TGTGCCAGCATTATGACAGGGGGCATATCGGAGACCCAGTACTTC CASIMTGGISETQYF TRBJ2-5 TRBD1 once TRBV6-5
TGTGCCAGCAGCTTAGACGGAACAGGAGACTACGAGCAGTACTTC CASSLDGTGDYEQYF TRBJ2-7 . . TRBV11-2